The text below deals with one TCR beta chain. Its antigen is currently unknown. TCRdb keeps only in-frame clones here, not all; method: immunoSEQ multiplex PCR. The table has over 150,000 clones, 70% to 90% seen once; the top ten hold about a fifth. This specimen comes from a study of cytomegalovirus exposure and HLA in healthy donors. Study results and limitations: First-cohort TCR clusters tended to co-occur in the approximately 120 validation repertoires, a later analysis found. Diagnosis of cytomegalovirus status made by the classifier reportedly showed high specificity and sensitivity. Rare TCR sequences predominated, though certain public TCRs were found in many donors.

The CDR3 loop spans 18 amino acids. V shed 5 bases and J 4 bases; nucleotides not matched to a gene: 18. Germline V gene data show CDR1 as SGHTA and CDR2 as FQGNSA. The chain carries TRBV7-2 and TRBJ2-7, with 9 positions matching TRBD2. This clonotype originated in a man in his late teens or twenties in good health and CMV-seropositive. The source material was PBMCs. CDR3 sequence: CASSPFLSGGQFTYEQYF. CDR3 nucleotide sequence: TGTGCCAGCAGCCCATTTTTGAGCGGGGGGCAATTCACTTACGAGCAGTACTTC.